Presented here are 18 T cell receptor beta chains from one specimen sequenced in a study of CXCR3-negative and CXCR3-positive naive CD8 T cells. Broader study findings: CXCR3-negative naive cells had less hydrophobic TRB CDR3s than did CXCR3-positive naive cells.

The antigens of these receptors remain unknown. The authors made the TRB cDNA libraries by 5' RACE using UMI labels. TCRdb reprocessed the 5' RACE reads; each CDR3 protein has one entry and no DNA is given. Its table lists approximately 48,000 distinct CDR3 sequences. The material sequenced was naive CXCR3+ CD8+ T cells from blood. The subset denotes: CD45RO-CCR7+CD27+CD95- naive CD8+ T cells expressing CXCR3 (TNR3+). These receptors came from a human donor in good health. Some clones in this sample may be carry-over from other donors' samples.

The CDR3 reads CASSPSAGGPYEQYF. The chain links TRBV7-9 to TRBJ2-7; the D call of TRBD2 rests on TCRdb alone, since no DNA is present to check it. CDR1 is SEHNR and CDR2 is FQNEAQ in the germline V gene (reference sequence). This CDR3 comprises 15 residues.

The chain links TRBV19 to TRBJ2-1; no DNA is available, so the TRBD2 call from TCRdb remains unchecked. Germline loops: CDR1 LNHDA, CDR2 SQIVND (reference sequence). The CDR3 has 14 residues. The CDR3 here is CASRPASFEDEQFF.

This rearrangement joins TRBV6-6 to TRBJ1-1; TCRdb names TRBD1, which stays unverified in the absence of DNA. Germline assignment: CDR1 MNHNY and CDR2 SVGAGI (reference sequence). The CDR3 has 18 amino acids. The CDR3 here is CASSYPTGGGESRTEAFF.

This chain's CDR3 is CASSWTGGRTGELFF. The chain recombines TRBV7-3 with TRBJ2-2; TCRdb designates TRBD1, a call that cannot be tested without DNA. Germline assignment: CDR1 SGHTA and CDR2 FQGTGA. This CDR3 is 15 amino acids long.

The chain carries TRBV2 and TRBJ2-7; absent DNA, TCRdb's TRBD1 call cannot be checked. Germline V gene lookup returns CDR1 SNHLY and CDR2 FYNNEI. This CDR3 has 15 residues. The chain's CDR3 is CASKAGGGVGYEQYF.

V is TRBV9 and J is TRBJ2-5; checking the TCRdb D call of TRBD1 is not possible without DNA. Germline-derived CDR1 and CDR2 are SGDLS and YYNGEE. The CDR3 totals 13 residues. CDR3 sequence: CASSGGQQETQYF.

The chain is built from TRBV28 and TRBJ2-7; TCRdb lists TRBD1, though no DNA is available to test this call. This CDR3 spans 14 amino acids. CDR1 is MDHEN and CDR2 is SYDVKM in the germline V gene. The chain's CDR3 is CASSSTDSSYEQYF.

The chain couples TRBV19 to TRBJ2-5; no DNA is available, so the TRBD1 call from TCRdb remains unchecked. This CDR3 has 13 amino acids. Per germline, CDR1 LNHDA and CDR2 SQIVND (reference sequence). CDR3 amino acids: CATGQGRQETQYF.

The genes are TRBV7-9 and TRBJ1-5; TCRdb calls TRBD1, which cannot be checked without DNA. The CDR3 length is 14 residues. Germline loops: CDR1 SEHNR, CDR2 FQNEAQ (reference sequence). This chain's CDR3 is CASSGTGGFQPQHF.

V and J are TRBV29-1 and TRBJ2-2. This CDR3 spans 13 amino acids. CDR1 and CDR2 from the germline V gene are SQVTM and ANQGSEA. CDR3 loop: CSVEPANTGELFF.

This chain uses TRBV7-8 with TRBJ1-2; the TCRdb call, TRBD1, lacks DNA for checking. This CDR3 spans 15 amino acids. Germline values: CDR1 SGHVS, CDR2 FQNEAQ. The chain's CDR3 is CASSLDPGHLYGYTF.

This chain links TRBV29-1 with TRBJ2-2. Germline CDR1 and CDR2: SQVTM and ANQGSEA. The CDR3 is made up of 12 amino acids. CDR3 amino acids: CSALKNTGELFF.

The chain links TRBV28 to TRBJ2-7; the D gene TCRdb calls, TRBD2, cannot be checked with no DNA. Germline CDR1 is MDHEN and CDR2 is SYDVKM. The CDR3 length is 14 residues. CDR3 sequence reads: CASSLEEGIYEQYF. The variable domain in full, with the rest retrieved from reference TRBV28 and TRBJ2-7, is DVKVTQSSRYLVKRTGEKVFLECVQDMDHENMFWYRQDPGLGLRLIYFSYDVKMKEKGDIPEGYSVSREKKERFSLILESASTNQTSMYLCASSLEEGIYEQYFGPGTRLTVT.

The V and J genes are TRBV10-3 and TRBJ1-2; without DNA, the TCRdb call of TRBD1 cannot be checked. This CDR3 comprises 13 residues. Germline assignment: CDR1 ENHRY and CDR2 SYGVKD. This CDR3 reads CAISEQENYGYTF.

The chain joins TRBV6-5 to TRBJ1-2; TCRdb's D call, TRBD1, is unchecked because there is no DNA. The germline gives CDR1 MNHEY, CDR2 SVGAGI. This CDR3 spans 14 amino acids. The CDR3 reads CASRPQGINYGYTF.

J is TRBJ2-3 and V is TRBV5-6. The CDR3 is 13 residues long. Per germline, CDR1 SGHDT and CDR2 YYEEEE. The CDR3 sequence is CASSRRLPDTQYF.

The chain joins TRBV6-2 or TRBV6-3 to TRBJ2-7; TCRdb calls TRBD2, which cannot be checked without DNA. The CDR3 sequence is 16 residues long. CDR1 is MNHEY and CDR2 is SVGEGT in the germline V gene. CDR3 loop: CASTGSASGRFYEQYF.

The chain carries TRBV7-9 and TRBJ2-7. The CDR3 has 14 residues. From germline, CDR1 is SEHNR and CDR2 FQNEAQ (reference sequence). CDR3 sequence: CASSPNTNSYEQYF.